Sequencing of this T cell receptor (beta chain) was carried out in a study of OX40 agonist ivuxolimab in advanced cancers. Background on the whole study: Ivuxolimab was a fully human IgG2 agonistic monoclonal antibody targeting the costimulatory receptor OX40 (CD134). Intravenous ivuxolimab was administered to patients every 2 weeks at six dose levels: 0.01, 0.1, 0.3, 1.5, 3 and 10 mg/kg. Of the approximately 54 dose-escalation patients, hepatocellular carcinoma was present in about 20, melanoma in around 15, renal cell carcinoma in 9 and head and neck cancer in 9. In the dose-escalation cohort, 82.7% of patients were male, and the mean age was roughly 60 years, with a range of 23 to 79. Patients were allowed to have had prior anti-PD-1, anti-PD-L1 or anti-CTLA-4 therapy, and around 40% of the dose-escalation patients had previously received checkpoint inhibitors. Three dose-escalation patients achieved partial responses, one with hepatocellular carcinoma and two with cutaneous melanoma. The purpose of peripheral TCRbeta sequencing was to test whether ivuxolimab changed TCR sequence diversity and led to clonal T-cell expansion. The paper describes the monotherapy dose-escalation part (N of about 50 patients) of the phase I trial of ivuxolimab. Here is what the overall study found, with its caveats: In partial responders in the 0.1-3.0 mg/kg groups, normalized peripheral clonal expansion was found to be among the lowest, especially among CD8+ T cells. Low levels of normalized T-cell clonal expansion were also seen in some patients who did not respond. Which antigens the clonally expanded peripheral T cells were specific for was not determined. At doses of 0.1 to 3.0 mg/kg, clonal expansion of both CD4+ and CD8+ blood T cells was observed from baseline to week 6. After ivuxolimab, more expanded clones were found on average in CD8+ T cells than in CD4+ T cells.

The trial excluded patients who had a history of autoimmune disease or who were on systemic immunosuppression. Peripheral blood for TCR sequencing was drawn from every dose cohort at baseline, at cycle 4 day 1 and at cycle 7 day 1. Samples were obtained from an open-label, multicenter, first-in-human phase I dose-escalation trial of ivuxolimab. Adults with locally advanced or metastatic melanoma, renal cell, hepatocellular, or head and neck squamous cell carcinoma were enrolled in the trial. Before TCR sequencing, CD4+ and CD8+ T cells were separately sorted from peripheral blood. Genomic DNA was isolated from the sorted cells so that the TCRbeta CDR3 region could be sequenced. The immunoSEQ Assay was used to sequence the TCRbeta CDR3 regions. TCRdb limited this immuneACCESS table to in-frame rearrangements with V and J called. A share of clones is missing; checked studies link under half to unresolved V genes, and the rest is unexplained. Within this sample are 100,000 to 120,000 clones, with roughly 89% of them counted one time only. Of the sample, 0.25% to 0.3% is held by the ten largest clones.

At the junction V is shortened by 5 bases and J by 6 bases; bases outside the gene matches: 5. The CDR3 covers 13 residues, taking in both the cysteine and the phenylalanine. The DNA shown is the 39-base CDR3, in frame from base 1. The germline V gene (reference sequence) supplies CDR1 SGHNT and CDR2 YYREEE. A note on this clone: Its antigen has not been determined. Base qualities are not recorded, but no much larger clone differs from it by a single base.

This TCR derives from an adult with an advanced solid tumor such as melanoma, head and neck, liver or kidney cancer. The sequenced sample was CD4+ or CD8+ T cells sorted from blood, obtained in a trial of the OX40 agonist ivuxolimab. Rearrangement joined TRBV5-4 to TRBJ2-1, with 7 bases matching TRBD1. The CDR3 has the sequence CASSKGQVNEQFF. In nucleotides, the sequence is TGTGCCAGCAGTAAAGGACAGGTCAATGAGCAGTTCTTC.